Reported below is one T cell receptor beta chain. The antigen this receptor binds is unknown. Per-nucleotide qualities are absent, and no much larger clonotype sits a single base away. Receptor amplification or capture employed the immunoSEQ multiplex PCR assay. To provide template for TCR sequencing, every sample had RNA extracted and reverse transcribed into cDNA. First-strand cDNA was synthesized with SuperScript III using a 2:1 mix of oligo-dT and random hexamers. A synthetic immune receptor repertoire was used to assess amplification bias, and residual bias was removed computationally. Concerning the study's data processing: Raw reads were preprocessed to remove errors, and CDR3 was defined according to IMGT conventions as the region from the conserved cysteine to phenylalanine. Clonality was computed as 1 minus the Shannon entropy, with the entropy normalized by log2 of the number of productive unique TCRs. Whether each scalp clone was CD4 or CD8 was inferred by checking scalp TCRbeta sequences against the CD4 and CD8 repertoires from sorted blood. This is the immuneACCESS table as TCRdb keeps it, with only in-frame sequences that have V and J called. A part of the clones is gone; compared with another copy, unresolved V genes explain less than half, and the rest is unexplained. V, J and clone size are taken as reported in that table, and D and trimming were inferred from the DNA itself. This sample holds 150,000 to 200,000 clones; approximately 52% were observed only once. The ten most abundant clones make up approximately 16% of the sample.

Interpreted using the paper, the treatment or condition label stands for: oral pan-JAK inhibitor, 5-10 mg twice daily. Peripheral blood and lesional scalp punch biopsies were obtained from patients with alopecia areata. PBMCs were isolated by density centrifugation and stained for CD3, CD4 and CD8, after which CD4+ and CD8+ T cells were sorted on a FACSAria. The record originates from a study of CD8+ T cells in alopecia areata listed by TCRdb under 2018. Broadly, across the study: The treated patients, all with moderate-to-severe alopecia areata, were enrolled in an open-label pilot trial of oral tofacitinib given at 5 to 10 mg twice daily. Patients stayed on tofacitinib for 6 to 18 months and then had 6 months of follow-up off drug so that delayed response and recurrence could be assessed. Disease severity in treated patients was measured with the SALT score, which quantifies the percentage of affected scalp surface area. The study used high-throughput TCRbeta sequencing to examine T cell clonal expansion in alopecia areata, in both the C3H/HeJ mouse model and human patients. Scalp tissue and sorted CD4+ and CD8+ peripheral blood T cells from patchy and totalis/universalis alopecia areata patients and from healthy controls were covered by human TCRbeta sequencing. Patients on tofacitinib were biopsied at baseline and after 4 and 24 weeks of treatment, and several of the patients also had a later scalp biopsy. Clonality in the scalp was compared among normal scalp (n=4), patchy alopecia areata scalp (n=8), and alopecia totalis/universalis scalp (n=8). RNA came from the PAXgene miRNA kit for fixed scalp, the miRNeasy kit for PBMCs, and the RNeasy kit for mouse skin. TCRbeta CDR3 regions were amplified by immunoSEQ multiplex PCR using 35 Vbeta forward and 13 Jbeta reverse primers.

General conclusions and limits of the study: During tofacitinib treatment, many expanded lesional clones stuck around in both scalp and blood, and this persistence may partly explain why relapse happens after treatment is stopped. The treated cohort was small, with a single nonresponder, so links between baseline CD8+ expansion and response need larger studies. Tofacitinib significantly decreased scalp clonality and the number of expanded CD8+ clones among the top 100 scalp clones. Scalp TCR repertoire analysis is complicated because resident alphabeta T cells in normal human skin are also sequenced, whereas mouse skin is dominated by gammadelta T cells. TCR sequences shared between patients were less clear than in mice, possibly partly because of HLA diversity in the patient population. Compared with normal scalp, lesional scalp, particularly in alopecia totalis/universalis, had higher clonality and more expanded CD8+ clones, which suggests antigenic drive.

CDR1 LGHNT and CDR2 FRNRAP are derived from the germline V gene. V gives up 6 bases and J gives up 9 bases, and the segment between their germline ends measures 18 bases. The cysteine opens and the phenylalanine closes a CDR3 of 14 amino acids. The kept DNA is CDR3 alone, 42 bases in frame from the first base. The source is a human donor with alopecia areata. This specimen was CD4+ T cells sorted from blood, taken between weeks 55 and 65, from a patient treated with tofacitinib. The chain joins TRBV12-5 to TRBJ2-1; the D element could tentatively be TRBD1 or TRBD2, as 7 bases agree for each. This receptor carries the CDR3 CASGQQGPGGEQFF. The DNA is as follows: TGTGCTAGTGGCCAACAGGGGCCGGGAGGTGAGCAGTTCTTC.